The rows below give T cell receptor beta chains drawn from one sample of a study of beta chain features in type 1 diabetes. Assay: immunoSEQ multiplex PCR; the TCRdb copy retains only in-frame clones and omits some. The sample includes 300,000 or so clones, roughly an eighth seen only once; the top ten take 0.017%. Sequenced input: naive CD4+ T cells from blood. These receptors were obtained from a man younger than 45 with type 1 diabetes. Both conserved end residues are part of each CDR3.

TRBJ2-5	TRBV18	CASSPALDRQETQYF
TRBJ2-3	TRBV15	CAIRDGGSDTQYF
TRBJ1-1	TRBV28	CASSSPGRGAFF
TRBJ2-5	TRBV5-1	CASSLFSGGPLQETQYF
TRBJ1-5	TRBV6-5	CASGPRVWPQHF
TRBJ2-5	TRBV25-1	CASSELTSGPQTQYF
TRBJ2-5	TRBV7-2	CASSFGETQYF
TRBJ2-6	TRBV4-2	CASSQDYKLQGAGANVLTF
TRBJ1-1	TRBV28	CASRTTGQGRTEAFF
TRBJ2-5	TRBV18	CASSPTKETQYF
TRBJ1-4	TRBV7-2	CASSSRGGAEEKLFF
TRBJ1-5	TRBV6-1	CASSEFGVHQPQHF
TRBJ2-5	TRBV5-4	CASSPTSAQETQYF
TRBJ2-3	TRBV7-6	CASSLGLAGNADTQYF
TRBJ2-5	TRBV10-3	CAISERTSGQETQYF
TRBJ2-7	TRBV6-6	CASSGDSYEQYF
TRBJ2-7	TRBV30	CAWSGDRYSSYEQYF
TRBJ1-5	TRBV28	CASSLWSGTGDQPQHF
TRBJ2-7	TRBV7-3	CASSSWAGDHEQYF
TRBJ1-1	TRBV28	CASSFYGLNTEAFF
TRBJ2-5	TRBV30	CAWSPSPGTQYF
TRBJ2-1	TRBV4-1	CASSQQLSSTGTGSYNEQFF
TRBJ2-3	TRBV4-3	CASSQDLRGSSTDTQYF
TRBJ2-5	TRBV5-1	CASSLIAGDQETQYF
TRBJ2-2	TRBV5-1	CASSLGTLNTGELFF
TRBJ1-1	TRBV28	CASSGQGANTEAFF
TRBJ2-1	TRBV5-4	CASSLSGGSYNEQFF
TRBJ2-1	TRBV7-6	CASSLSDEQFF
TRBJ2-7	TRBV27	CASSLIWTGKTYEQYF
TRBJ2-3	TRBV11-2	CASSLSLKDTQYF
TRBJ2-2	TRBV5-6	CASSFPEPTGELFF
TRBJ1-4	TRBV5-1	CASSQGINEKLFF
TRBJ2-1	TRBV28	CASSYFGEQFF
TRBJ2-5	TRBV2	CASPIGTSAETQYF